A selection of T cell receptor beta chains follows, all from one sample in a study of CD8+ T cells in alopecia areata. TCRdb's table, derived via immunoSEQ multiplex PCR, lists solely in-frame clones and lacks some. The sample contains some 95,000 clones, roughly two fifths of which appear only once. The sequencing input was CD4+ T cells sorted from blood. Receptor source: a human donor with alopecia areata. CDR3s include the opening cysteine and the closing phenylalanine or tryptophan. Each record gives: V gene, clone size, D gene, J gene, CDR3 protein, CDR3 DNA. D genes are given only for firm matches. The size field is filled for only some rows; it gives once, few, many or a size class.

V gene: TRBV7-3; clone size: -; D gene: TRBD1; J gene: TRBJ2-2; CDR3 protein: CASSPQGVGHIGELFF; CDR3 DNA: TGTGCCAGCAGCCCCCAGGGGGTCGGACATATCGGGGAGCTGTTTTTT
V gene: TRBV23-1; clone size: few; D gene: TRBD1; J gene: TRBJ1-4; CDR3 protein: CASSQRSRGRGEKLFF; CDR3 DNA: TGCGCCAGCAGTCAAAGAAGCAGGGGGCGCGGTGAAAAACTGTTTTTT
V gene: TRBV30; clone size: -; D gene: -; J gene: TRBJ1-1; CDR3 protein: CAWSYGENTEAFF; CDR3 DNA: TGTGCCTGGAGTTATGGTGAGAACACTGAAGCTTTCTTT
V gene: TRBV29-1; clone size: -; D gene: -; J gene: TRBJ2-1; CDR3 protein: CSVERGANEQFF; CDR3 DNA: TGCAGCGTTGAACGAGGAGCCAATGAGCAGTTCTTC
V gene: TRBV29-1; clone size: -; D gene: -; J gene: TRBJ2-2; CDR3 protein: CSVRGGAGNTGELFF; CDR3 DNA: TGCAGCGTTCGTGGTGGGGCCGGGAACACCGGGGAGCTGTTTTTT
V gene: TRBV4-3; clone size: -; D gene: -; J gene: TRBJ2-1; CDR3 protein: CASSQQTGRGNEQFF; CDR3 DNA: TGCGCCAGCAGCCAGCAGACAGGGAGGGGGAATGAGCAGTTCTTC
V gene: TRBV29-1; clone size: few; D gene: TRBD2; J gene: TRBJ2-5; CDR3 protein: CSVPTLAGQETQYF; CDR3 DNA: TGCAGCGTTCCTACTCTAGCGGGACAAGAGACCCAGTACTTC
V gene: TRBV29-1; clone size: -; D gene: -; J gene: TRBJ2-4; CDR3 protein: CSVDGPGKNIQYF; CDR3 DNA: TGCAGCGTTGATGGCCCAGGGAAAAACATTCAGTACTTC
V gene: TRBV29-1; clone size: few; D gene: TRBD1; J gene: TRBJ1-1; CDR3 protein: CSVEEAGGTEAFF; CDR3 DNA: TGCAGCGTTGAAGAGGCAGGGGGGACTGAAGCTTTCTTT
V gene: TRBV28; clone size: -; D gene: -; J gene: TRBJ2-3; CDR3 protein: CASSLPGARADTQYF; CDR3 DNA: TGTGCCAGCAGTTTACCGGGGGCTCGAGCAGATACGCAGTATTTT
V gene: TRBV5-1; clone size: -; D gene: -; J gene: TRBJ2-7; CDR3 protein: CASSLGGSGVLYEQYF; CDR3 DNA: TGCGCCAGCAGCTTGGGTGGTTCCGGGGTTCTCTACGAGCAGTACTTC
V gene: TRBV30; clone size: -; D gene: TRBD2; J gene: TRBJ2-3; CDR3 protein: CAWSDGGGADTQYF; CDR3 DNA: TGTGCCTGGAGTGACGGCGGGGGAGCAGATACGCAGTATTTT
V gene: TRBV4-1; clone size: -; D gene: TRBD2; J gene: TRBJ2-3; CDR3 protein: CASSRGLVPDTQYF; CDR3 DNA: TGCGCCAGCAGCCGGGGACTAGTCCCCGATACGCAGTATTTT
V gene: TRBV29-1; clone size: -; D gene: -; J gene: TRBJ2-2; CDR3 protein: CSVRSLGSGELFF; CDR3 DNA: TGCAGCGTTAGGTCCCTGGGATCCGGGGAGCTGTTTTTT
V gene: TRBV6-1; clone size: -; D gene: -; J gene: TRBJ1-2; CDR3 protein: CASSDQGYYGYTF; CDR3 DNA: TGTGCCAGCAGTGACCAGGGGTACTATGGCTACACCTTC
V gene: TRBV2; clone size: few; D gene: TRBD2; J gene: TRBJ2-1; CDR3 protein: CASSDLAAGDEQFF; CDR3 DNA: TGTGCCAGCAGTGACCTAGCGGCCGGGGATGAGCAGTTCTTC
V gene: TRBV29-1; clone size: -; D gene: -; J gene: TRBJ2-1; CDR3 protein: CSAHPRRDLYDEQFF; CDR3 DNA: TGCAGCGCCCACCCGAGGCGGGACCTCTATGATGAGCAGTTCTTC
V gene: TRBV30; clone size: -; D gene: TRBD1; J gene: TRBJ1-4; CDR3 protein: CAWNRDRGNEKLFF; CDR3 DNA: TGTGCCTGGAACAGGGACAGGGGTAATGAAAAACTGTTTTTT
V gene: TRBV2; clone size: once; D gene: TRBD1; J gene: TRBJ2-3; CDR3 protein: CASSGGQYGTQYF; CDR3 DNA: TGTGCCAGCAGTGGGGGACAGTATGGTACGCAGTATTTT
V gene: TRBV2; clone size: -; D gene: -; J gene: TRBJ2-1; CDR3 protein: CASSWDNEQFF; CDR3 DNA: TGTGCCAGCAGTTGGGACAATGAGCAGTTCTTC
V gene: TRBV29-1; clone size: -; D gene: TRBD1; J gene: TRBJ1-2; CDR3 protein: CSEERDSFYGYTF; CDR3 DNA: TGCAGCGAGGAAAGGGACAGCTTCTATGGCTACACCTTC
V gene: TRBV29-1; clone size: few; D gene: -; J gene: TRBJ1-1; CDR3 protein: CSVEKGLSTEAFF; CDR3 DNA: TGCAGCGTTGAGAAGGGCTTGAGCACTGAAGCTTTCTTT
V gene: TRBV29-1; clone size: -; D gene: -; J gene: TRBJ1-1; CDR3 protein: CSVEDRVDTEAFF; CDR3 DNA: TGCAGCGTTGAAGATCGCGTAGACACTGAAGCTTTCTTT
V gene: TRBV30; clone size: few; D gene: -; J gene: TRBJ1-1; CDR3 protein: CAWSGPSSEAFF; CDR3 DNA: TGTGCCTGGTCCGGGCCCTCATCCGAAGCTTTCTTT
V gene: TRBV9; clone size: -; D gene: -; J gene: TRBJ2-5; CDR3 protein: CASSERPGALGETQYF; CDR3 DNA: TGTGCCAGCAGCGAACGGCCAGGGGCTTTAGGGGAGACCCAGTACTTC
V gene: TRBV28; clone size: -; D gene: -; J gene: TRBJ2-1; CDR3 protein: CASSGTVSDEQFF; CDR3 DNA: TGTGCCAGTTCCGGGACCGTAAGCGATGAGCAGTTCTTC
V gene: TRBV29-1; clone size: few; D gene: TRBD1; J gene: TRBJ2-2; CDR3 protein: CSGGQGTGELFF; CDR3 DNA: TGCAGCGGGGGACAGGGGACCGGGGAGCTGTTTTTT
V gene: TRBV2; clone size: few; D gene: TRBD1; J gene: TRBJ2-7; CDR3 protein: CASRQGILYEQYF; CDR3 DNA: TGTGCCAGTAGACAGGGCATACTCTACGAGCAGTACTTC
V gene: TRBV5-6; clone size: -; D gene: -; J gene: TRBJ1-1; CDR3 protein: CASSRGRNTEAFF; CDR3 DNA: TGTGCCAGCAGCCGGGGCCGGAACACTGAAGCTTTCTTT
V gene: TRBV28; clone size: -; D gene: TRBD1; J gene: TRBJ1-4; CDR3 protein: CASSSPGTGDEKLFF; CDR3 DNA: TGTGCCAGCAGTTCTCCCGGGACAGGGGATGAAAAACTGTTTTTT
V gene: TRBV29-1; clone size: few; D gene: -; J gene: TRBJ1-4; CDR3 protein: CSVAPMEKLFF; CDR3 DNA: TGCAGCGTGGCCCCGATGGAAAAACTGTTTTTT
V gene: TRBV29-1; clone size: -; D gene: -; J gene: TRBJ1-1; CDR3 protein: CSVVPIRGNTEAFF; CDR3 DNA: TGCAGCGTGGTCCCCATACGGGGAAACACTGAAGCTTTCTTT
V gene: TRBV14; clone size: few; D gene: TRBD1; J gene: TRBJ2-1; CDR3 protein: CASSQGGQGYYNEQFF; CDR3 DNA: TGTGCCAGCAGTCAAGGAGGACAGGGGTACTACAATGAGCAGTTCTTC
V gene: TRBV29-1; clone size: -; D gene: -; J gene: TRBJ2-7; CDR3 protein: CSVEGPQGKYF; CDR3 DNA: TGCAGCGTTGAAGGCCCTCAAGGAAAGTACTTC
V gene: TRBV28; clone size: few; D gene: TRBD1; J gene: TRBJ2-2; CDR3 protein: CASSLYRGQDTGELFF; CDR3 DNA: TGTGCCAGCAGTTTATACAGGGGGCAGGACACCGGGGAGCTGTTTTTT
V gene: TRBV18; clone size: -; D gene: -; J gene: TRBJ2-5; CDR3 protein: CASSPNPEETQYF; CDR3 DNA: TGTGCCAGCTCACCAAACCCAGAGGAGACCCAGTACTTC
V gene: TRBV5-1; clone size: -; D gene: TRBD2; J gene: TRBJ2-4; CDR3 protein: CASSLEVAGHKNIQYF; CDR3 DNA: TGCGCCAGCAGCTTGGAAGTAGCGGGGCACAAAAACATTCAGTACTTC
V gene: TRBV29-1; clone size: few; D gene: -; J gene: TRBJ1-2; CDR3 protein: CSVGIGAHGYTF; CDR3 DNA: TGCAGCGTTGGGATCGGGGCGCATGGCTACACCTTC
V gene: TRBV29-1; clone size: -; D gene: TRBD2; J gene: TRBJ2-1; CDR3 protein: CSVERRELGNEQFF; CDR3 DNA: TGCAGCGTTGAAAGGCGGGAGCTCGGCAATGAGCAGTTCTTC
V gene: TRBV2; clone size: -; D gene: -; J gene: TRBJ2-2; CDR3 protein: CASTSLTNTGELFF; CDR3 DNA: TGTGCCAGCACGAGCCTGACGAACACCGGGGAGCTGTTTTTT
V gene: TRBV30; clone size: -; D gene: -; J gene: TRBJ2-4; CDR3 protein: CAWSPRGAKNIQYF; CDR3 DNA: TGTGCCTGGAGTCCCCGGGGGGCCAAAAACATTCAGTACTTC
V gene: TRBV2; clone size: few; D gene: TRBD1; J gene: TRBJ2-5; CDR3 protein: CASRRDSQETQYF; CDR3 DNA: TGTGCCAGCAGGAGGGACAGCCAAGAGACCCAGTACTTC
V gene: TRBV2; clone size: -; D gene: -; J gene: TRBJ1-5; CDR3 protein: CAGTQDRNQPQHF; CDR3 DNA: TGTGCCGGAACACAGGACAGAAATCAGCCCCAGCATTTT
V gene: TRBV7-2; clone size: -; D gene: -; J gene: TRBJ2-5; CDR3 protein: CASSPAVLGETQYF; CDR3 DNA: TGTGCCAGCAGCCCGGCAGTACTGGGGGAGACCCAGTACTTC
V gene: TRBV29-1; clone size: -; D gene: -; J gene: TRBJ2-1; CDR3 protein: CSAKKQGGVNEQFF; CDR3 DNA: TGCAGCGCGAAAAAACAGGGCGGTGTCAATGAGCAGTTCTTC
V gene: TRBV30; clone size: once; D gene: -; J gene: TRBJ1-5; CDR3 protein: CAWGAPTAHSNQPQHF; CDR3 DNA: TGTGCCTGGGGTGCCCCAACGGCTCATAGCAATCAGCCCCAGCATTTT
V gene: TRBV30; clone size: -; D gene: -; J gene: TRBJ1-1; CDR3 protein: CAWSRGSSEAFF; CDR3 DNA: TGTGCCTGGAGTCGAGGGAGCTCTGAAGCTTTCTTT
V gene: TRBV30; clone size: few; D gene: -; J gene: TRBJ1-5; CDR3 protein: CAWSSGSYSNQPQHF; CDR3 DNA: TGTGCCTGGAGTTCGGGGTCTTATAGCAATCAGCCCCAGCATTTT
V gene: TRBV7-9; clone size: once; D gene: -; J gene: TRBJ1-1; CDR3 protein: CASSLLDRIEAFF; CDR3 DNA: TGTGCCAGCAGCCTTCTAGACAGAATTGAAGCTTTCTTT
V gene: TRBV11-2; clone size: -; D gene: -; J gene: TRBJ2-1; CDR3 protein: CASSLGHNEQFF; CDR3 DNA: TGTGCCAGCAGCTTAGGTCACAATGAGCAGTTCTTC
V gene: TRBV30; clone size: -; D gene: -; J gene: TRBJ2-2; CDR3 protein: CAWSTGNTGELFF; CDR3 DNA: TGTGCCTGGAGTACAGGGAACACCGGGGAGCTGTTTTTT
V gene: TRBV11-2; clone size: few; D gene: -; J gene: TRBJ2-7; CDR3 protein: CASSLLDYEQYF; CDR3 DNA: TGTGCCAGCAGCTTACTAGACTACGAGCAGTACTTC
V gene: TRBV29-1; clone size: once; D gene: TRBD1; J gene: TRBJ1-4; CDR3 protein: CSGTGTGEEKLFF; CDR3 DNA: TGCAGCGGTACCGGGACAGGGGAGGAAAAACTGTTTTTT
V gene: TRBV4-3; clone size: once; D gene: -; J gene: TRBJ2-2; CDR3 protein: CASSQEAGNTGELFF; CDR3 DNA: TGCGCCAGCAGCCAAGAGGCGGGGAACACCGGGGAGCTGTTTTTT
V gene: TRBV29-1; clone size: few; D gene: -; J gene: TRBJ1-2; CDR3 protein: CSVRGRDTPNGYTF; CDR3 DNA: TGCAGCGTCCGAGGACGGGACACCCCGAATGGCTACACCTTC
V gene: TRBV4-2; clone size: few; D gene: -; J gene: TRBJ2-5; CDR3 protein: CASSQGARKETQYF; CDR3 DNA: TGTGCCAGCAGCCAAGGGGCTCGGAAAGAGACCCAGTACTTC